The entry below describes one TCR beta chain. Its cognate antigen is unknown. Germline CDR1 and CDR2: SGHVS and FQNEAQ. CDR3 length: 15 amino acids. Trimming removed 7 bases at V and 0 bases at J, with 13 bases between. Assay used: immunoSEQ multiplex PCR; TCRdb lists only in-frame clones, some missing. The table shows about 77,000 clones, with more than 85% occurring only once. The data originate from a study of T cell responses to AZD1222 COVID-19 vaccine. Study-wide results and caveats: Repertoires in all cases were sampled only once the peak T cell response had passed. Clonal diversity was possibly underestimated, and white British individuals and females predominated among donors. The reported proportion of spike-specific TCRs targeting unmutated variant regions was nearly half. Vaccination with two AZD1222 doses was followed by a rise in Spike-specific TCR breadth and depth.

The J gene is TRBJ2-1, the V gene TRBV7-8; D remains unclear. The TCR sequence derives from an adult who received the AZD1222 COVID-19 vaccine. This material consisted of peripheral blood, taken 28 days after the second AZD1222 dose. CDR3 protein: CASIQTPSSYNEQFF. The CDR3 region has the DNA TGTGCCAGCATACAGACCCCGAGCTCCTACAATGAGCAGTTCTTC.